A selection of T cell receptor beta chains follows, all from one sample in a study of cytomegalovirus exposure and HLA in healthy donors. Here immunoSEQ multiplex PCR was the method, and the copy in TCRdb shows in-frame clones only, minus some. The sample lists more than 110,000 clones, roughly 73% seen once, with around 1.4% in the top ten. Sequencing used PBMCs. Receptor source: a middle-aged woman in good health and CMV-seronegative. Each CDR3 is given with its conserved first and last residue. Fields, in order: D gene, J gene, V gene, clone size, CDR3 DNA, CDR3 protein. D genes are given only for firm matches. A clone size is listed for some rows: how often the clone was seen (once, few, many), or a class if it is expanded.

- | TRBJ1-1 | TRBV7-2 | - | TGTGCCAGCAGCTTATCTCGGGGAAACACTGAAGCTTTCTTT | CASSLSRGNTEAFF
TRBD1 | TRBJ1-1 | TRBV9 | once | TGTGCCAGCAGCGTGGACAGGGTGACTGAAGCTTTCTTT | CASSVDRVTEAFF
TRBD1 | TRBJ1-1 | TRBV6-5 | few | TGTGCCAGCAGTTACTCATACAGGGGAGCCACTGAAGCTTTCTTT | CASSYSYRGATEAFF
- | TRBJ1-4 | TRBV6-5 | - | TGTGCCAGCTCCCTAGGATGGGGGGGAAATGAAAAACTGTTTTTT | CASSLGWGGNEKLFF
- | TRBJ2-6 | TRBV5-1 | - | TGCGCCAGCAGCTTGGCCGGGTCTGGGGCCAACGTCCTGACTTTC | CASSLAGSGANVLTF
TRBD2 | TRBJ2-1 | TRBV6-1 | - | TGTGCCAGCAGTGAAAGGGAGGGCCCGAGCTCCTACAATGAGCAGTTCTTC | CASSEREGPSSYNEQFF
TRBD1 | TRBJ1-2 | TRBV6-5 | - | TGTGCCAGCAGTTCACAAGGGACAGGGGTCTATGGCTACACCTTC | CASSSQGTGVYGYTF
- | TRBJ1-2 | TRBV10-3 | - | TGTGCCATCAGCGAACCCGGACTCATTTATGGCTACACCTTC | CAISEPGLIYGYTF
- | TRBJ1-1 | TRBV7-8 | - | TGTGCCAGCAGCTTAGCTGGAGTTTTGAACACTGAAGCTTTCTTT | CASSLAGVLNTEAFF
- | TRBJ1-2 | TRBV5-6 | - | TGTGCCAGCAGCTGGAGTAGGGGGTACTATGGCTACACCTTC | CASSWSRGYYGYTF
- | TRBJ2-2 | TRBV29-1 | once | TGCAGCGTTGAAGGTCAGCGAAGGACCGGGGAGCTGTTTTTT | CSVEGQRRTGELFF
TRBD1 | TRBJ1-2 | TRBV27 | few | TGTGCCATGGACAGGGTGCACTATGGCTACACCTTC | CAMDRVHYGYTF
TRBD2 | TRBJ2-1 | TRBV18 | - | TGTGCCAGCTCACCCGCGCTAGCGGGGGGGAATGAGCAGTTCTTC | CASSPALAGGNEQFF
- | TRBJ1-2 | TRBV19 | - | TGTGCCAGTAGCCCCCGCGGAGGGGCGCATGATGGCTACACCTTC | CASSPRGGAHDGYTF
- | TRBJ1-2 | TRBV10-2 | - | TGCGCCAGCAGCCAGACAGGCCAGTATGGCTACACCTTC | CASSQTGQYGYTF
- | TRBJ2-1 | TRBV7-6 | - | TGTGCCAGCAGCTTAGGTGATGGAGGAAACAATGAGCAGTTCTTC | CASSLGDGGNNEQFF
- | TRBJ1-1 | TRBV5-8 | - | TGTGCCAGCAAAGGTTGGAAGACTATGAACACTGAAGCTTTCTTT | CASKGWKTMNTEAFF
- | TRBJ1-6 | TRBV9 | - | TGTGCCAGCAGCGTAGCGGGGGGTTCACCCCTCCACTTT | CASSVAGGSPLHF
TRBD1 | TRBJ1-2 | TRBV15 | - | TGTGCCACCAGCACACGACAGGGAGGCTACTATGGCTACACCTTC | CATSTRQGGYYGYTF
- | TRBJ2-3 | TRBV5-6 | - | TGTGCCAGCAGCTTGCTTGACGGAGCTGGATCAGATACGCAGTATTTT | CASSLLDGAGSDTQYF
- | TRBJ2-5 | TRBV25-1 | - | TGTGCCAGCAGTGCTTCGCGAGGTGACCAAGAGACCCAGTACTTC | CASSASRGDQETQYF
- | TRBJ1-2 | TRBV7-9 | - | TGTGCCAGCAGCTTAGTGCCAAGGGGGGGCCGCAGACCCTATGGCTACACCTTC | CASSLVPRGGRRPYGYTF
- | TRBJ1-1 | TRBV29-1 | few | TGCAGCGCCGGCGGGGCTAGTATGGTAAGCACTGAAGCTTTCTTT | CSAGGASMVSTEAFF
TRBD1 | TRBJ1-2 | TRBV6-1 | - | TGTGCCAGCCGATCGCAGGGGGAATTGAACTATGGCTACACCTTC | CASRSQGELNYGYTF
- | TRBJ1-3 | TRBV5-6 | - | TGTGCCAGCAGCTTTCGGGGGAGCTCTGGAAACACCATATATTTT | CASSFRGSSGNTIYF
- | TRBJ1-2 | TRBV10-1 | - | TGCGCCAGCAGTGGCCCGCCGACAAAAAGGGGTGGCTACACCTTC | CASSGPPTKRGGYTF
- | TRBJ2-2 | TRBV5-4 | - | TGTGCCAGCAGCTTGGAGGGGACCGGGGAGCTGTTTTTT | CASSLEGTGELFF
TRBD2 | TRBJ2-1 | TRBV4-1 | - | TGCGCCAGCAGCCAAGACGCTAGCGGGGTTAACAATGAGCAGTTCTTC | CASSQDASGVNNEQFF
- | TRBJ1-4 | TRBV6-1 | few | TGTGCCAGCAGGCATGGCGGGATTGAGAATGAAAAACTGTTTTTT | CASRHGGIENEKLFF
- | TRBJ2-6 | TRBV11-1 | few | TGTGCCAGCAGCTTTGGGGGGTCCTCTGGGGCCAACGTCCTGACTTTC | CASSFGGSSGANVLTF
- | TRBJ1-5 | TRBV6-1 | - | TGTGCCAGCAGTGAACGGTCGGGGATGTATCGCAATCAGCCCCAGCATTTT | CASSERSGMYRNQPQHF
- | TRBJ2-2 | TRBV25-1 | - | TGTGCCAGCAGTGGGCCGGGGGATTCAACCGGGGAGCTGTTTTTT | CASSGPGDSTGELFF
TRBD1 | TRBJ2-1 | TRBV14 | - | TGTGCCAGCAGCCCAGGGGGCGCGGACAATGAGCAGTTCTTC | CASSPGGADNEQFF
- | TRBJ2-1 | TRBV7-3 | - | TGTGCCAGCAGCCCGCCGGGGGGCAGCTCCTACAATGAGCAGTTCTTC | CASSPPGGSSYNEQFF
- | TRBJ1-1 | TRBV29-1 | - | TGCAGCGTTGAAGAGAACAGAGGGGGTAATACTGAAGCTTTCTTT | CSVEENRGGNTEAFF
- | TRBJ2-5 | TRBV15 | once | TGTGCCACCAGCAGAGATTGGACAGAGAAAGAGACCCAGTACTTC | CATSRDWTEKETQYF
TRBD2 | TRBJ2-2 | TRBV28 | few | TGTGCCAGCAGTTTGGGTTTTGAGCGGGGGGGCTGGAACACCGGGGAGCTGTTTTTT | CASSLGFERGGWNTGELFF
TRBD1 | TRBJ1-2 | TRBV29-1 | - | TGCAGCGTGATGACAGGGACCGGCTATGGCTACACCTTC | CSVMTGTGYGYTF
- | TRBJ1-6 | TRBV6-5 | - | TGTGCCAGCAGTTACCGACAAAGAGACAGCCCTTCACCCCTCCACTTT | CASSYRQRDSPSPLHF
TRBD2 | TRBJ2-1 | TRBV5-1 | - | TGCGCCAGCAGCCCTAGCGGGGGGGCCGCCCACAATGAGCAGTTCTTC | CASSPSGGAAHNEQFF
TRBD2 | TRBJ2-5 | TRBV5-5 | - | TGTGCCAGCAGCCTAGGGACTAGCGGGGGGACGATCCAAGAGACCCAGTACTTC | CASSLGTSGGTIQETQYF
TRBD1 | TRBJ1-4 | TRBV7-8 | few | TGTGCCAGCAGCTTAGAGGTGGCAGGGGGTGAAAAACTGTTTTTT | CASSLEVAGGEKLFF
- | TRBJ2-5 | TRBV10-3 | - | TGTGCCATCAGGGGCGTAAGAGAGACCCAGTACTTC | CAIRGVRETQYF
TRBD1 | TRBJ1-4 | TRBV14 | - | TGTGCCAGCAGACGGGACAGGCCTAAGGAAAAACTGTTTTTT | CASRRDRPKEKLFF
- | TRBJ2-2 | TRBV2 | - | TGTGCCAGCACGGACTACGCCAACACCGGGGAGCTGTTTTTT | CASTDYANTGELFF
TRBD1 | TRBJ1-6 | TRBV11-2 | - | TGTGCCAGCAGCGCGGGACAGGGATCGTCTAATTCACCCCTCCACTTT | CASSAGQGSSNSPLHF
TRBD1 | TRBJ2-6 | TRBV9 | - | TGTGCCAGCAGCGTAGCCTGGGGGACAGGGCTTTCTGGGGCCAACGTCCTGACTTTC | CASSVAWGTGLSGANVLTF
TRBD2 | TRBJ2-5 | TRBV5-1 | - | TGCGCCAGCAGCTTGCCGACTAGCGGGGGGGCCGAAGAGACCCAGTACTTC | CASSLPTSGGAEETQYF
TRBD1 | TRBJ1-2 | TRBV5-1 | once | TGCGCCAGCAGCCGGGGACAGGGGATTAACTATGGCTACACCTTC | CASSRGQGINYGYTF
- | TRBJ1-2 | TRBV5-1 | - | TGCGCCAGCAGCTTGGACGCGTTTGGCTACACCTTC | CASSLDAFGYTF
TRBD1 | TRBJ1-1 | TRBV4-3 | - | TGCGCCAGCAGTCACAGGGGCCGTACTGAAGCTTTCTTT | CASSHRGRTEAFF
TRBD2 | TRBJ2-1 | TRBV6-1 | - | TGTGCCAGCAGTGAAGCGGGGGGACTAGCGGGGCACAATGAGCAGTTCTTC | CASSEAGGLAGHNEQFF
- | TRBJ2-5 | TRBV7-9 | - | TGTGCCACCTGGGAGAGAAGCCAAGAGACCCAGTACTTC | CATWERSQETQYF
- | TRBJ1-1 | TRBV18 | - | TGTGCCAGCTCTATTCGGCGGGGTTCGGACACTGAAGCTTTCTTT | CASSIRRGSDTEAFF
TRBD1 | TRBJ2-7 | TRBV10-2 | few | TGCGCCAGCAGAGGGACAGGGGGTGGCGAGCAGTACTTC | CASRGTGGGEQYF
- | TRBJ1-5 | TRBV4-1 | - | TGCGCCAGCAGCCAAATACAGGGCGGCAATCAGCCCCAGCATTTT | CASSQIQGGNQPQHF
TRBD2 | TRBJ2-3 | TRBV5-4 | - | TGTGCCAGCGGGACTAGCGGGGGGAAGACAGATACGCAGTATTTT | CASGTSGGKTDTQYF